The rows below give T cell receptor beta chains drawn from one sample of a study of T cells in Graves' hyperthyroidism and ophthalmopathy. TCRdb reprocessed the multiplex PCR reads via MiXCR and lists one record per CDR3 protein. The sample carries a few hundred thousand distinct CDR3 sequences, about 15% recorded once. Sequencing was carried out using blood. The receptors were sampled from a woman aged 18-29 years with Graves' hyperthyroidism. Each CDR3 is given with its conserved first and last residue. D genes are given only for firm matches. Clone size is given for some rows only: seen once, a few or many times, or a class if the clone is expanded.

>TRBV12-3/TRBV12-4|TRBJ1-2|many|TRBD1
TGTGCCAGCAGGCCGACACAGGGGCACTATGGCTACACCTTC
CASRPTQGHYGYTF
>TRBV18|TRBJ2-5|many|-
TGTGCCAGCTCAGCCGACCAAGAGACCCAGTACTTC
CASSADQETQYF
>TRBV19|TRBJ1-4|-|-
TGTGCCAGTAGTATAGCGGACGGAGCGGATGAACTGTTTTTT
CASSIADGADELFF
>TRBV10-3|TRBJ2-7|few|TRBD1
TGTGCCACCGGCCCGGGACAGGGTAACGAGCAGTACTTC
CATGPGQGNEQYF
>TRBV29-1|TRBJ2-6|-|-
TGCAGCGTTGACTCGGGCGCTGGGGCCAACGTCCTGACTTTC
CSVDSGAGANVLTF
>TRBV20-1|TRBJ2-4|-|-
TGCAGTGCTAGAGATCGGGTGGGGGAAACCAAAAACATTCAGTACTTC
CSARDRVGETKNIQYF
>TRBV6-1|TRBJ1-2|-|-
TGTGCCAGCAGTGAAGTTGTGGCAGCCGAAACCGCGGAAGGGGGCTACACCTTC
CASSEVVAAETAEGGYTF
>TRBV29-1|TRBJ2-7|many|TRBD2
TGCAGCGTAGCGGGAGGGCCCCTCTACGAGCAGTACTTC
CSVAGGPLYEQYF
>TRBV7-2|TRBJ2-1|many|-
TGTGCCAGCAGCTTAGGGGGGCGGGGCAATGAGCAGTTCTTC
CASSLGGRGNEQFF
>TRBV7-2|TRBJ1-2|few|-
TGTGCCAGCAGCTTTTCCCCACCCTATGGCTACACCTTC
CASSFSPPYGYTF
>TRBV29-1|TRBJ2-7|-|-
TGCAGCGTTGGTGACAGAGGGGAACGACAGTACTTC
CSVGDRGERQYF
>TRBV27|TRBJ2-3|many|TRBD2
TGTGCCAGCAGTTCCGCCGGGACTAGCGGGAGGGCCGAGGATACGCAGTATTTT
CASSSAGTSGRAEDTQYF
>TRBV20-1|TRBJ2-7|few|TRBD2
TGCAGTGCTAGCTTCGGACTAGCGGGGGGCTACGAGCAGTACTTC
CSASFGLAGGYEQYF
>TRBV3-1|TRBJ2-5|many|-
TGTGCCAGCAGCCAACCCCGGATATTACAAGAGACCCAGTACTTC
CASSQPRILQETQYF
>TRBV7-9|TRBJ2-3|many|TRBD2
TGTGCCAGCAGCTTAACTAGCGACACAGATACGCAGTATTTT
CASSLTSDTDTQYF
>TRBV10-3|TRBJ2-3|-|TRBD2
TGTGCCATCAGAGGCACTAGCGGCCCGAGCACAGATACGCAGTATTTT
CAIRGTSGPSTDTQYF
>TRBV5-1|TRBJ2-1|many|-
TGCGCCAGCAGCTCCGGGCGGCTCACGTACCCCTACAATGAGCAGTTCTTC
CASSSGRLTYPYNEQFF
>TRBV27|TRBJ2-1|-|TRBD2
TGTGCCAGCAGTTTATTGCGGCTAGCGGGTTACAATGAGCAGTTCTTC
CASSLLRLAGYNEQFF
>TRBV27|TRBJ2-2|few|-
TGTGCCAGCAGTTTAAAGGTTACGGGGGGCATAAACACCGGGGAGCTGTTTTTT
CASSLKVTGGINTGELFF
>TRBV6-1|TRBJ2-7|many|TRBD1
TGTGCCAGCAGTCGGACAGGGGGAGGCTACGAGCAGTACTTC
CASSRTGGGYEQYF